This T cell receptor beta chain came from a study of shared clonotypes between healthy human individuals. This clone was recorded only once. Assay used: immunoSEQ multiplex PCR; TCRdb lists only in-frame clones, some missing. In the table there are over 400,000 clones, about 96% of which are singletons. CDR3 size: 16 residues. V gave up 5 bases and J gave up 2 bases, with 16 bases separating them. The germline V gene encodes CDR1 SEHNR and CDR2 FQNEAQ (reference sequence). The donors were all Caucasian adults (living in Nashville, Tennessee). This TCR was sampled from a woman under 40 in good health. The chain combines TRBV7-9 with TRBJ2-1; no definite D call. Sequencing used naive CD4+ T cells sorted from blood. Subset defined: CD45RA+ positively selected. The CDR3 nucleotides read TGTGCCAGCAGCCGAATCAGGTCACCAGCCTACAATGAGCAGTTCTTC. This translates into CASSRIRSPAYNEQFF.